This T cell receptor (beta chain) originates from a study of blood T cell repertoires in COVID-19. Authors' analysis steps: Amplification of reference gene primers was used by the study to estimate nucleated cell counts. The assay was immunoSEQ multiplex PCR, and TCRdb's table has in-frame clones only and misses some. The V and J calls and clone size were taken over from that table, and D and trimming were inferred from the DNA. This table has just over 350,000 clones, over 75% appearing once. CDR3 length: 16 amino acids. V lost 6 bases to trimming and J lost 0 bases, with 15 bases between them. The germline CDR1 and CDR2 sequences are DFQATT and SNEGSKA (reference sequence).

This TCR derives from a woman in her twenties or thirties who had recovered from COVID-19. This sequence joins TRBV20-1 and TRBJ2-6; possible D gene TRBD1, 6 bases. The specimen was PBMCs or T cells enriched from blood (not recorded which). In nucleotides, the CDR3 is TGCAGTGCCAGTACAGGGCCCTACTCTGGGGCCAACGTCCTGACTTTC. It yields the protein CSASTGPYSGANVLTF.